This is a list of T cell receptor beta chains from one sample in a study of blood T cell repertoires in COVID-19. The data were produced by immunoSEQ multiplex PCR, yet TCRdb's version contains in-frame clones alone and is incomplete. This table holds roughly 41,000 clones, around 86% found once. Sequences were obtained from peripheral blood. Receptors were obtained from a human donor in a cohort sampled during active COVID-19. Both conserved end residues are part of each CDR3. Fields, in order: clone size, CDR3 length, V gene, D gene, J gene, CDR3 DNA, CDR3 protein. D genes are given only for firm matches. Only part of the rows carry a size: once, few, many, or a class if the clone is expanded.

size: .
length: 15
V: TRBV15
D: .
J: TRBJ2-1
DNA: TGTGCCACCAGCAGAGATCAGGCTTCCTACAATGAGCAGTTCTTC
CDR3: CATSRDQASYNEQFF

size: .
length: 15
V: TRBV5-5
D: TRBD2
J: TRBJ2-7
DNA: TGTGCCAGCAGCCCCAGACTAGCGGGAGAGGACGAGCAGTACTTC
CDR3: CASSPRLAGEDEQYF

size: few
length: 13
V: TRBV18
D: TRBD1
J: TRBJ2-7
DNA: TGTGCCAGCTCACCTCGGGACAGCTACGAGCAGTACTTC
CDR3: CASSPRDSYEQYF

size: .
length: 16
V: TRBV3-1/TRBV3-2
D: .
J: TRBJ2-7
DNA: TGTGCCAGCAGCCAAATAAGACAGAAGATCGACTACGAGCAGTACTTC
CDR3: CASSQIRQKIDYEQYF

size: .
length: 14
V: TRBV28
D: .
J: TRBJ1-5
DNA: TGTGCCAGCTGGCCGGGACTAAGCAATCAGCCCCAGCATTTT
CDR3: CASWPGLSNQPQHF

size: once
length: 12
V: TRBV19
D: .
J: TRBJ1-1
DNA: TGTGCCAGTAGTAAGACAGGCACTGAAGCTTTCTTT
CDR3: CASSKTGTEAFF

size: .
length: 15
V: TRBV9
D: TRBD2
J: TRBJ2-7
DNA: TGTGCCAGCAGCGTCGGGACTAGCGGGACCTACGAGCAGTACTTC
CDR3: CASSVGTSGTYEQYF

size: .
length: 14
V: TRBV6-5
D: .
J: TRBJ2-3
DNA: TGTGCCAGCGGCAGCTCCGGAGCGGCAGATACGCAGTATTTT
CDR3: CASGSSGAADTQYF

size: .
length: 13
V: TRBV6-1
D: .
J: TRBJ2-7
DNA: TGTGCCAGCAGTGAAACAGGTCCCTACGAGCAGTACTTC
CDR3: CASSETGPYEQYF

size: .
length: 17
V: TRBV18
D: TRBD2
J: TRBJ2-3
DNA: TGTGCCAGCTCCCCGTCCCTAGCGGGGGGCCGAGGAGATACGCAGTATTTT
CDR3: CASSPSLAGGRGDTQYF

size: .
length: 13
V: TRBV5-4
D: TRBD1
J: TRBJ2-7
DNA: TGTGCCAGCAGCTCGGGACAGGGGGTTGAGCAGTACTTC
CDR3: CASSSGQGVEQYF

size: .
length: 14
V: TRBV5-6
D: .
J: TRBJ1-2
DNA: TGTGCCAGCACCCCACGGACGGGGGTAGATGGCTACACCTTC
CDR3: CASTPRTGVDGYTF

size: few
length: 12
V: TRBV30
D: .
J: TRBJ1-1
DNA: TGTGCCTGGAGTGACAGGGACACTGAAGCTTTCTTT
CDR3: CAWSDRDTEAFF